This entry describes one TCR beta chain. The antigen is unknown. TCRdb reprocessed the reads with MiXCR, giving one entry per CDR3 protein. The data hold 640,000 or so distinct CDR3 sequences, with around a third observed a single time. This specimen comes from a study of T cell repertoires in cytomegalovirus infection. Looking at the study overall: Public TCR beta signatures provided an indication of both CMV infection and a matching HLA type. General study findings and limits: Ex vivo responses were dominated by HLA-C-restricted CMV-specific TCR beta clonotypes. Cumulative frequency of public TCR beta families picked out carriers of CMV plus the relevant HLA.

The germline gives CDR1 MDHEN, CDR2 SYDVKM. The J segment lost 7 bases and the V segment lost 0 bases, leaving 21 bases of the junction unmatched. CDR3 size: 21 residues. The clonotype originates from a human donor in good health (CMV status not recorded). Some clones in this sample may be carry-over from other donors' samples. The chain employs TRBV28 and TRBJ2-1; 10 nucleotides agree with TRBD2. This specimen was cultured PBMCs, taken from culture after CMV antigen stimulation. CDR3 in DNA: TGTGCCAGCAGTTTATGGGGCAGAGTCAGGCGGAGAGCGGGGGGGAAGAATGAGCAGTTCTTC. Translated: CASSLWGRVRRRAGGKNEQFF.